The clone carrying this T cell receptor beta chain came up many times. The sample originates from a study of breast tumors, draining lymph nodes, adjacent tissues. TCRdb independently ran MiXCR on the multiplex PCR reads; one entry per CDR3 protein. The table has under 350,000 distinct CDR3 sequences, 30% to 35% seen once; the top ten hold 0.85% to 1.2%. CDR3 length: 13 residues. The germline V gene encodes CDR1 SEHNR and CDR2 FQNEAQ (reference sequence). The V end was cut by 5 bases, the J end by 5 bases, with 13 bases between. Samples came from axillary lymph nodes draining the breast cancer. The sample taken for sequencing was axillary lymph node tissue. The chain links TRBV7-9 to TRBJ2-7, with TRBD2 as a possible D gene (6 bases). The clonotype comes from a female donor with breast cancer. Some clones in this sample may be carry-over from other donors' samples. The DNA of the CDR3 is TGTGCCAGCAGCCCGTCCCGGGGGAACGAGCAGTACTTC. Protein product: CASSPSRGNEQYF.